This T cell receptor beta chain was recovered during a study of cytomegalovirus exposure and HLA in healthy donors. Germline V CDR1 and CDR2: SGDLS, YYNGEE. V dropped 0 bases and J dropped 3 bases, with 4 bases sitting between them. This CDR3 contains 12 residues. Everyone who donated was a healthy bone marrow donor. PCR amplification relied on 60 Vbeta primers (plus 13 Jbeta primers). Libraries were prepared by immunoSEQ multiplex PCR; TCRdb keeps only in-frame clonotypes and omits some of them. The sample consists of some 160,000 clones, around 77% of them appearing once. The TCR sequence derives from a woman under 40 in good health and CMV-seronegative. The sample comprised PBMCs. This chain joins TRBV9 and TRBJ2-7; no clear D. As DNA, the CDR3 is TGTGCCAGCAGCGTAGACGGCTACGAGCAGTACTTC. The encoded protein is CASSVDGYEQYF.